The 9 T cell receptor beta chains in this list originate from one sample, sequenced in a study of tissue T cells after allogeneic stem cell transplantation. Some clones are missing from TCRdb's copy, which holds only in-frame ones; the method was immunoSEQ multiplex PCR. The repertoire holds tens of thousands of clones, with approximately 73% as singletons. Source material: sorted cells pooled from one or two spleens. Source of these receptors: a pool of C57BL/6 mice in good health.

This clone was recorded once. Genes and germline are mouse. Read coverage stops 1 residue before the CDR3 terminus; the germline J gene supplies the remainder. This rearrangement joins TRBV20 to TRBJ1-3; TRBD1 is a possible D gene (6 bases). CDR1 and CDR2 from the germline V gene are GFQATS and STVNSAI. This CDR3 is built from 13 residues. The germline V and J ends were trimmed by 3 bases and 3 bases, with 9 bases remaining between them. The CDR3 bases that were read are TGTGGTGCTAGCTTCAGGGGTGGAAATACGCTCTAT. This encodes CGASFRGGNTLY. The entire CDR3 sequence reads CGASFRGGNTLYF.

Remarks on this clone: The genes are named according to mouse. The read is 1 residue too short to cover the CDR3 end, so that end is filled in from the germline J gene. The J gene is TRBJ2-7, the V gene TRBV20, with D possibly matching TRBD2 (7 bases). In germline, CDR1 is GFQATS, CDR2 STVNSAI. The CDR3 runs to 14 residues. V was cut by 0 bases and J by 0 bases, with 9 bases left in between. Partial CDR3 DNA: TGTGGTGCTAGGGATGGGGGGCGCTCCTATGAACAGTAC. Translating it yields CGARDGGRSYEQY. The whole CDR3 sequence reads CGARDGGRSYEQYF.

Points on this clone: Gene names denote mouse genes. The DNA ends 1 residue before the CDR3 does, and the rest of the CDR3 is filled in from the germline J gene. This chain connects TRBV1 to TRBJ1-1; 11 bases agree with TRBD1. CDR3 size: 13 residues. The V segment lost 3 bases and the J segment 9 bases; nucleotides outside the gene matches: 3. CDR1 and CDR2 (germline): NSQYPW, LRSPGD (reference sequence). CDR3 sequence reads: CTCSARDRGKVFF. Partial CDR3 DNA: TGCACCTGCAGTGCGCGGGACAGGGGGAAAGTCTTC.

Notes on this clone: Gene names refer to mouse genes. The read falls 1 residue short of the CDR3 end, and the missing part is taken from the germline J gene. This sequence joins TRBV15 and TRBJ2-2; 8 positions agree with TRBD1. The CDR3 totals 15 residues. J gave up 3 bases and V 5 bases, and 5 bases lay outside the gene matches. Germline CDR1 is SGHND and CDR2 is FRSKSL. The chain's CDR3 is CASSRQGTDTGQLYF. The covered CDR3 bases are TGTGCCAGCAGTCGACAGGGGACGGACACCGGGCAGCTCTAC. Complete variable domain (other parts from reference TRBV15 and TRBJ2-2): DAGVTQTPRHEVAEKGQTIILKCEPVSGHNDLFWYRQTKIQGLELLSYFRSKSLMEDGGAFKDRFKAEMLNSSFSTLKIQPTEPKDSAVYLCASSRQGTDTGQLYFGEGSKLTVL.

A word on this clone: The gene names given are mouse names. The read ends 1 residue before the CDR3 terminus; that terminus is restored from the germline J gene. The chain joins TRBV31 to TRBJ1-5, with TRBD1 identical over 12 bases. From germline, CDR1 is GKSSPN and CDR2 SITVG. This CDR3 has 14 residues. V shed 0 bases and J 9 bases; nucleotides not matched to a gene: 3. The CDR3 bases that were read are TGTGCCTGGAGTCTGGGGACAGGGGGCCGGGCTCCGCTT. This codes for CAWSLGTGGRAPL. The entire CDR3 protein reads CAWSLGTGGRAPLF.

In the case of this clone: The germline and genes are mouse ones. The read halts 1 residue ahead of the CDR3 end, with the missing end drawn from the germline J gene. The rearrangement links TRBV4 to TRBJ2-5; TRBD2 agrees at 13 bases. Germline V CDR1 and CDR2: LGHDT, YNNKQL (reference sequence). J was trimmed by 5 bases and V by 4 bases; bases with no gene match: 6. The CDR3 is 16 residues long. CDR3 amino acids: CASSSLDWGGVDTQYF. The DNA read from the CDR3 is TGTGCCAGCAGCTCCTTGGACTGGGGGGGCGTAGACACCCAGTAC.

This clone was observed a few times. Gene labels here are mouse ones. The DNA ends 1 residue before the CDR3 does, and the rest of the CDR3 is filled in from the germline J gene. V is TRBV21 and J is TRBJ2-7, with 14 bases aligning to TRBD2. Being an ORF, TRBV21 has a function that is uncertain. J lost 6 bases, V lost 4 bases, and 5 bases had no gene match. The CDR3 runs to 15 residues. The CDR3 loop is CASSPGLGGRGEQYF. Partial CDR3 DNA: TGTGCTAGCAGTCCGGGACTGGGGGGGCGCGGTGAACAGTAC.

On this clone: Here the gene names and germline are mouse. The read comes to an end 1 residue before the CDR3 does, leaving the germline J gene to fill in the end. The genes are TRBV16 and TRBJ2-5; the D gene is possibly TRBD2 (7 bases). Germline CDR1 is SGHSA and CDR2 is FRNQAP. This CDR3 has 14 amino acids. The ends were cut back, 2 bases at V and 3 bases at J, with 9 bases in the middle. CDR3 in amino acids: CASSLRGAQDTQYF. The sequenced part of the CDR3 DNA is TGTGCAAGCAGCTTAAGGGGGGCGCAAGACACCCAGTAC. The full variable domain, its missing parts supplied by reference TRBV16 and TRBJ2-5, is NAGVIQTPRHKVTGKGQEATLWCEPISGHSAVFWYRQTIVQGLEFLTYFRNQAPIDDSGMPKERFSAQMPNQSHSTLKIQSTQPQDSAVYLCASSLRGAQDTQYFGPGTRLLVL.

As regards this clone: The gene names given are mouse names. The missing CDR3 end, 1 residue past where the read stops, is filled in from the germline J gene. Within the sample, other DNA sequences also encode this same CDR3. The V gene is TRBV13-2, the J gene TRBJ2-7; 10 bases line up with TRBD2. The trim removed 0 bases at V and 2 bases at J, leaving 2 bases unmatched. CDR1 NNHNN and CDR2 SYGAGS come from the germline V gene (reference sequence). The CDR3 has 15 residues. Incomplete CDR3 DNA: TGTGCCAGCGGTGATGCCGGGACTGGGGCCTATGAACAGTAC. Its protein is CASGDAGTGAYEQY. The full CDR3 sequence reads CASGDAGTGAYEQYF.